This T cell receptor beta chain originates from a study of blood T cell repertoires in COVID-19 (dated by TCRdb to about 2020). A note on the overall study: The collaborator samples originated in the United States, Italy and Spain and spanned the acute and convalescent phases of COVID-19. Samples came from the ongoing ImmuneRACE study (first 160 participants) plus 1,254 subjects from 6 global collaborators. A de-identified subject ID, COVID-19 status, age in years and sex were almost always included in the sample metadata. Deeply sampled blood TCRbeta repertoires from subjects exposed to, actively infected with, or recovered from COVID-19 were included in the dataset. The material from the prospective study consisted of cDNA or gDNA derived from T cells, B-cell-depleted T cells, or PBMCs. Where HLA class I and class II types were available, the types were taken from metadata supplied by the sample provider, not from assay-based typing. The repertoires were released in a freely available public database intended as a resource for research on the immune response to SARS-CoV-2.

Here is what the overall study found, with its caveats: The amount of clinical and demographic metadata varied by source and participant and was provided uncurated.

Whole blood was collected in K2EDTA tubes by collaborating institutions according to the institutions' own protocols. For TCRbeta analysis, collaborators shipped samples in one of three forms: frozen whole blood, isolated PBMCs, or DNA extracted from either of those sample types. Turning to this clone: Its antigen has not been determined. Base qualities were left out, and no much larger clone turns up one base away.

TCRbeta CDR3 regions were amplified from genomic DNA by means of the immunoSEQ Assay, a bias-controlled multiplex PCR. Turning to the authors' computational methods: The number of nucleated cells in each sample was estimated by amplification of reference gene primers within the assay. Sequence reads were collapsed and filtered to measure the absolute abundance of every unique TCRbeta CDR3 rearrangement. For each sample, productive Simpson clonality was calculated as the square root of Simpson's diversity index over productive rearrangements. What TCRdb holds here is the immuneACCESS table cut down to in-frame rearrangements. Part of the clones is not present; checked against another copy, under half of the missing clones reflect an unresolved V gene, and the others are unexplained. V and J calls plus clone size are reproduced from that table; the DNA served to infer D and trimming. This sample holds roughly 52,000 clones; roughly 85% were observed only once. The ten biggest clones cover 10% to 15% of the sample.

Deletion took 6 bases off V and 0 bases off J, with a span of 6 bases between the germline ends. Reading the germline V gene gives CDR1 MNHEY and CDR2 SVGAGI. The CDR3 starts with the cysteine, ends with the phenylalanine, and has 13 residues. The sequence is cut down to CDR3 DNA, 39 bases in frame from base 1. The TCR sequence derives from a human donor in a cohort sampled during active COVID-19. Sample: peripheral blood. The chain employs TRBV6-5 and TRBJ1-3; no confident D gene assignment can be made. In nucleotide form, the sequence is TGTGCCAGCAGAGCGAGCTCTGGAAACACCATATATTTT. Translated, it reads CASRASSGNTIYF.